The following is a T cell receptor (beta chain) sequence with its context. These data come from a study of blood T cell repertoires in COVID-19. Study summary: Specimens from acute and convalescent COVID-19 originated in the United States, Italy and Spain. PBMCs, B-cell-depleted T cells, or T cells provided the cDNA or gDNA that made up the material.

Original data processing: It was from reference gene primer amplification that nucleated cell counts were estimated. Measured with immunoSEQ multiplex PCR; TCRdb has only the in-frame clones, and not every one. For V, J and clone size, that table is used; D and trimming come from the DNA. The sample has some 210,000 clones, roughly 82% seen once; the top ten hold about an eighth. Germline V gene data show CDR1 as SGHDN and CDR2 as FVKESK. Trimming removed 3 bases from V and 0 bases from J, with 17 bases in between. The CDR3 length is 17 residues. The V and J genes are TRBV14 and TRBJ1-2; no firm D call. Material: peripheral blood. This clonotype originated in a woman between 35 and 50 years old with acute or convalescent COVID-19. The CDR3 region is CASSHLDITRPNYGYTF. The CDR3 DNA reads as TGTGCCAGCAGCCATCTCGACATTACTCGGCCTAACTATGGCTACACCTTC.